A selection of T cell receptor beta chains follows, all from one sample in a study of blood T cell repertoires in COVID-19. Sequencing used immunoSEQ multiplex PCR; TCRdb keeps in-frame clones, though not all of them. The sample has some 80,000 clones; roughly 82% are singletons. Sequencing was done on a sample of peripheral blood. The receptors come from a woman over 75 with active or convalescent COVID-19. Each CDR3 is given with its conserved first and last residue. D genes are given only for firm matches. Not every row has a clone size; where given, it reads once, few, many or a size class.

CDR3 protein	CDR3 DNA	D gene	V gene	J gene	clone size
CASSTGQGLAKNIQYF	TGTGCCAGCAGCACCGGACAGGGACTAGCCAAAAACATTCAGTACTTC	TRBD1	TRBV13	TRBJ2-4	.
CASSPGLATNEQFF	TGTGCCAGCAGCCCAGGACTAGCGACGAATGAGCAGTTCTTC	TRBD2	TRBV7-2	TRBJ2-1	.
CASSHRQSNQPQHF	TGTGCCAGCAGTCACCGACAGAGCAATCAGCCCCAGCATTTT	.	TRBV6-5	TRBJ1-5	.
CASSLTATNSPLHF	TGTGCCAGCAGTCTGACAGCTACGAATTCACCCCTCCACTTT	.	TRBV27	TRBJ1-6	.
CASSPRPQGTGYSPLHF	TGTGCCAGCAGCCCCCGCCCCCAGGGTACAGGGTATTCACCCCTCCACTTT	.	TRBV7-2	TRBJ1-6	few
CASSSYPGQGETRYF	TGTGCCAGCAGTTCCTACCCGGGACAGGGAGAGACCCGGTACTTC	TRBD1	TRBV28	TRBJ2-5	.
CASSVSAGNTEAFF	TGTGCCAGCTCGGTTTCCGCGGGGAACACTGAAGCTTTCTTT	.	TRBV27	TRBJ1-1	.
CASSQIAGNTEAFF	TGTGCCAGCAGCCAAATCGCAGGTAACACTGAAGCTTTCTTT	.	TRBV3-1/TRBV3-2	TRBJ1-1	many
CASSQRGSGANYGYTF	TGTGCCAGCAGCCAGCGGGGATCGGGAGCTAACTATGGCTACACCTTC	.	TRBV3-1/TRBV3-2	TRBJ1-2	once
CATSSLAGWGNEQFF	TGTGCCACCAGCAGCTTAGCGGGGTGGGGCAATGAGCAGTTCTTC	TRBD2	TRBV15	TRBJ2-1	.
CASSEQGIPKGYTF	TGTGCCAGCAGTGAACAGGGGATCCCTAAGGGCTACACCTTC	.	TRBV2	TRBJ1-2	.
CASSDGLNYGYTF	TGTGCCAGCAGTGACGGACTTAACTATGGCTACACCTTC	.	TRBV27	TRBJ1-2	.
CASSLIRQGVYEAFF	TGTGCCAGCAGCTTAATCAGGCAGGGGGTGTATGAAGCTTTCTTT	TRBD1	TRBV11-2	TRBJ1-1	.
CASSPPQRYGYTF	TGTGCCAGCAGCCCCCCGCAGCGCTATGGCTACACCTTC	.	TRBV5-6	TRBJ1-2	few
CASSTRTGDYGYTF	TGTGCCAGCAGCACTCGGACAGGGGACTATGGCTACACCTTC	TRBD1	TRBV7-2	TRBJ1-2	.
CASSGGSWNTEAFF	TGTGCCAGTAGTGGAGGGTCCTGGAACACTGAAGCTTTCTTT	.	TRBV19	TRBJ1-1	.
CASSLEARGAGNTIYF	TGTGCCAGCAGCTTAGAGGCCAGGGGGGCTGGAAACACCATATATTTT	TRBD1	TRBV7-2	TRBJ1-3	.
CASSKQGYEQYF	TGTGCCAGCAGCAAACAGGGTTACGAGCAGTACTTC	.	TRBV6-2/TRBV6-3	TRBJ2-7	.
CASSLVTVQETQYF	TGTGCCAGCAGCTTGGTAACAGTCCAAGAGACCCAGTACTTC	.	TRBV5-5	TRBJ2-5	.
CASSYSNPYEQYF	TGTGCCAGCAGTTACTCAAATCCTTACGAGCAGTACTTC	.	TRBV6-5	TRBJ2-7	once
CASSALLAGATNTGELFF	TGTGCCAGCAGCGCCCTGCTAGCGGGGGCTACGAACACCGGGGAGCTGTTTTTT	.	TRBV21-1	TRBJ2-2	.
CASSLDRDYEQYF	TGCGCCAGCAGCCTCGACAGGGACTACGAGCAGTACTTC	TRBD1	TRBV5-1	TRBJ2-7	.
CASSQPRGSGELFF	TGTGCCAGCAGTCAGCCTCGGGGGTCTGGGGAGCTGTTTTTT	.	TRBV27	TRBJ2-2	.
CAGDRDGNTEAFF	TGTGCCGGGGACAGGGATGGGAACACTGAAGCTTTCTTT	TRBD1	TRBV7-9	TRBJ1-1	.
CASSPISGDSPLHF	TGTGCCAGCAGCCCAATAAGCGGAGATTCACCCCTCCACTTT	.	TRBV7-8	TRBJ1-6	.
CASSYSPGLYNEQFF	TGTGCCAGCAGTTACTCTCCGGGGTTGTACAATGAGCAGTTCTTC	.	TRBV6-6	TRBJ2-1	medium-sized
CAISDPGTSGEETQYF	TGTGCCATCAGCGATCCCGGGACTAGCGGAGAAGAGACCCAGTACTTC	TRBD2	TRBV10-3	TRBJ2-5	.
CASTGGRTGELFF	TGTGCCAGCACGGGAGGGCGCACCGGGGAGCTGTTTTTT	TRBD2	TRBV2	TRBJ2-2	.
CASSRDRVNEQFF	TGTGCTAGCAGCCGGGACAGGGTCAATGAGCAGTTCTTC	TRBD1	TRBV7-7	TRBJ2-1	few
CASSPGYSGNTIYF	TGTGCCAGCAGTCCAGGGTACTCTGGAAACACCATATATTTT	.	TRBV6-5	TRBJ1-3	.
CASSLRAGGEQYF	TGTGCCAGCAGTTTACGGGCAGGGGGAGAGCAGTACTTC	TRBD1	TRBV12-3/TRBV12-4	TRBJ2-7	.
CASSLLQVGRTGELFF	TGCGCCAGCAGCTTGCTCCAGGTGGGGAGGACCGGGGAGCTGTTTTTT	.	TRBV5-1	TRBJ2-2	.
CAISESTTRNTEAFF	TGTGCCATCAGTGAGTCAACAACCAGGAACACTGAAGCTTTCTTT	.	TRBV10-3	TRBJ1-1	.
CASSLVGPEKLFF	TGTGCCAGCAGCCTTGTGGGCCCTGAAAAACTGTTTTTT	.	TRBV7-8	TRBJ1-4	.
CASSQSRRSGANVLTF	TGTGCCAGCAGCCAAAGTAGGAGGTCTGGGGCCAACGTCCTGACTTTC	.	TRBV11-3	TRBJ2-6	few
CASSLDFSQNTEAFF	TGCGCCAGCAGCTTGGACTTTTCCCAAAACACTGAAGCTTTCTTT	.	TRBV5-1	TRBJ1-1	.
CASSTTPNYGYTF	TGTGCCAGCAGCACAACACCAAACTATGGCTACACCTTC	.	TRBV6-5	TRBJ1-2	.
CASSRGGWNTGELFF	TGTGCCAGTTCCAGAGGGGGCTGGAACACCGGGGAGCTGTTTTTT	TRBD1	TRBV19	TRBJ2-2	.
CASSAHPGQGEKLFF	TGTGCCAGCAGCGCCCACCCGGGACAGGGTGAAAAACTGTTTTTT	TRBD1	TRBV11-2	TRBJ1-4	.
CASSLTGDHTEAFF	TGTGCCAGCAGTCTCACAGGGGATCATACTGAAGCTTTCTTT	TRBD1	TRBV28	TRBJ1-1	.
CAWGLRNEQFF	TGTGCCTGGGGCCTGAGGAATGAGCAGTTCTTC	.	TRBV30	TRBJ2-1	.
CASSRLGQDTQYF	TGTGCCAGCAGCCGTCTTGGTCAGGATACGCAGTATTTT	.	TRBV3-1/TRBV3-2	TRBJ2-3	.
CASSPGTGRYNEQFF	TGTGCCAGCAGCCCGGGGACAGGGCGCTACAATGAGCAGTTCTTC	TRBD1	TRBV7-9	TRBJ2-1	.
CASSSGQGIGYGYTF	TGCGCCAGCAGCTCGGGACAGGGGATTGGCTATGGCTACACCTTC	TRBD1	TRBV5-1	TRBJ1-2	.
CASSEDSSGNTIYF	TGTGCCAGCAGTGAAGACAGCTCTGGAAACACCATATATTTT	.	TRBV2	TRBJ1-3	.
CASTWSYEQYF	TGTGCCAGCACGTGGAGCTACGAGCAGTACTTC	.	TRBV2	TRBJ2-7	.
CASSLGADTQYF	TGTGCCAGCAGCTTAGGAGCAGATACGCAGTATTTT	.	TRBV11-1	TRBJ2-3	.
CASRPPLPNTGELFF	TGTGCCAGCAGGCCACCACTACCGAACACCGGGGAGCTGTTTTTT	.	TRBV7-9	TRBJ2-2	.
CAATGTSGGGEQFF	TGTGCCGCCACCGGGACTAGCGGGGGTGGAGAGCAGTTCTTC	TRBD2	TRBV6-5	TRBJ2-1	.
CASGTIAGETQYF	TGTGCCAGTGGTACCATAGCTGGAGAGACCCAGTACTTC	.	TRBV19	TRBJ2-5	.
CASSEVLGPDYGYTF	TGTGCCAGCAGTGAAGTTCTGGGGCCGGACTATGGCTACACCTTC	.	TRBV6-1	TRBJ1-2	few